This paragraph covers one T cell receptor (beta chain) sequence. Germline-derived CDR1 and CDR2 are MGHRA and YSYEKL. CDR3 length: 15 residues. Trimming cost V 1 base and J 4 bases; bases outside gene matches: 3. The repertoire was sequenced with immunoSEQ multiplex PCR; TCRdb's copy has only in-frame clones and lacks some. The sample consists of about 37,000 clones, around 87% of them appearing once. The data were obtained in a study of graft-versus-host responses after intestinal transplantation. Study overall: Among the recipients, transplants were multivisceral, liver-intestinal, or isolated intestinal. Induction using anti-thymocyte globulin, followed by tacrolimus and steroids for roughly 3 years, was given to all recipients.

Graft-derived tissue was subjected to processing to liberate intraepithelial and lamina propria lymphocytes. The TCR sequence derives from a human patient who received an intestinal transplant, so some T cells may come from the graft donor. The chain joins TRBV4-1 to TRBJ2-3, with 9 positions matching TRBD2. The starting material was ileum tissue, obtained 204 days after intestinal transplant. The CDR3 DNA reads as TGCGCCAGCAGCCAAGTCGTAGCGGGAGCAGATACGCAGTATTTT. Protein: CASSQVVAGADTQYF.